The text below deals with one TCR beta chain. Data came from immunoSEQ multiplex PCR; TCRdb stores just in-frame clones and leaves some out. The sample consists of about 1 million clones, more than 65% of them appearing once. The sample originates from a study of shared clonotypes between healthy human individuals. Study summary: The cohort comprised a couple of women and a few men. Their ages spanned 18 to 49 years.

The CDR3 has 13 amino acids. Germline V CDR1 and CDR2: SGHAT, FQNNGV. The V call is TRBV11-2, the J call TRBJ1-1; D remains unclear. This clonotype was sampled from a man aged 18 to 35 in good health. The specimen was memory CD4+ T cells sorted from blood. Subset indicated: CD45RA-negative fraction. CDR3 sequence (DNA): TGTGCGAGCCGAGGAAGACTCCCCACTGAAGCTTTCTTT. It translates to CASRGRLPTEAFF.